The T cell receptor (beta chain) described here comes from a study of CD8+CD57+ T cells in acquired aplastic anemia. Turning to the study itself: Healthy donors averaged around 11 million reads for CD4+ cells.

Investigators profiled TCR beta VDJ and CDR3 from genomic DNA template. TCRdb redid the calling of the reads with MiXCR, one entry per CDR3 protein. The table lists about 81,000 distinct CDR3 sequences, about 45% of them singletons. CDR1 SEHNR and CDR2 FQNEAQ come from the germline V gene (reference sequence). The CDR3 is 14 amino acids. Trimming left V 5 bases short and J 1 base short, with 10 bases between. This sequence originates from a human donor in good health, serving as a control. Material for sequencing was sorted CD4+, CD8+, or CD8+CD57+ T cells (not recorded which) from PBMCs. This chain uses TRBV7-9 with TRBJ2-3; D might be TRBD1 or TRBD2, each matching 5 bases. CDR3 sequence (DNA): TGTGCCAGCAGCGGCCGGGACGGCACAGATACGCAGTATTTT. Its translation is CASSGRDGTDTQYF.